This paragraph covers one TCR beta chain sequence. These data belong to a study of shared clonotypes between healthy human individuals. Assay: immunoSEQ multiplex PCR; the TCRdb copy retains only in-frame clones and omits some. The profile shows 2.3 million or so clones, 85% to 95% of them singletons. The CDR3 is made up of 15 amino acids. The V gene's germline CDR1 is SNHLY and CDR2 FYNNEI. Unmatched junction bases numbered 7, after V lost 8 bases and J lost 8 bases. The sample consisted of naive CD4+ T cells from PBMCs. Regarding subset: CD45RA+ positively selected. V and J are TRBV2 and TRBJ2-2; 14 nucleotides agree with TRBD2. The TCR originated in a man aged 18-30 years in good health. Some clones in this sample may be carry-over from other donors' samples. The chain's CDR3 is CASGGLAGEVGELFF. The CDR3 bases are TGTGCCAGCGGGGGACTAGCGGGAGAAGTAGGGGAGCTGTTTTTT.